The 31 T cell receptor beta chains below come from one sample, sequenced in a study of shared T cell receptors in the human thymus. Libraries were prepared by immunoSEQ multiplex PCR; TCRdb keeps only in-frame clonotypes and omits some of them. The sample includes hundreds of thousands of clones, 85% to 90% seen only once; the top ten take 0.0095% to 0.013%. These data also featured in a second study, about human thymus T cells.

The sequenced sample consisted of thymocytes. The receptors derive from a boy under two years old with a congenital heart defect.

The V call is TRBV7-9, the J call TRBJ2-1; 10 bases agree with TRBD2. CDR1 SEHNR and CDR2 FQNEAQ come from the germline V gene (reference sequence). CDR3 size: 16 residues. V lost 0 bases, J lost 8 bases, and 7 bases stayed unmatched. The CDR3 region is CASSLARRTSGDEQFF. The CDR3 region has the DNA TGTGCCAGCAGCTTAGCGAGGCGAACTAGCGGGGATGAGCAGTTCTTC.

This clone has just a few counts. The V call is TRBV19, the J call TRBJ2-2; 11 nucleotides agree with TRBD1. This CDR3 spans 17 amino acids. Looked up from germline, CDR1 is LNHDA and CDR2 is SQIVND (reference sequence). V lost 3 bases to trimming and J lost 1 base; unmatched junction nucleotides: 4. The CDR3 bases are TGTGCCAGTAGTATGGACAGGGGGCGCGAGAACACCGGGGAGCTGTTTTTT. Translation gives CASSMDRGRENTGELFF.

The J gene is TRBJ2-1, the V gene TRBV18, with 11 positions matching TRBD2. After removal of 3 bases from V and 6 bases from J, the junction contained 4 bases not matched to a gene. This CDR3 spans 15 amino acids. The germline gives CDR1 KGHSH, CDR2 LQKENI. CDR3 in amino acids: CASSPMTSGINEQFF. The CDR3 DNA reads TGTGCCAGCTCACCGATGACTAGCGGGATCAATGAGCAGTTCTTC. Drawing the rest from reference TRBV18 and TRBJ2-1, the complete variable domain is NAGVMQNPRHLVRRRGQEARLRCSPMKGHSHVYWYRQLPEEGLKFMVYLQKENIIDESGMPKERFSAEFPKEGPSILRIQQVVRGDSAAYFCASSPMTSGINEQFFGPGTRLTVL.

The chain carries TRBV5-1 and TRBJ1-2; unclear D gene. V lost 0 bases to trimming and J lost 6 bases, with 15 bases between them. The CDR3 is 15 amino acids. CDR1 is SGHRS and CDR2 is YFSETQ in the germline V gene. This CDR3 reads CASSLEARGSHGYTF. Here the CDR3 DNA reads TGCGCCAGCAGCTTGGAGGCCAGAGGATCCCATGGCTACACCTTC.

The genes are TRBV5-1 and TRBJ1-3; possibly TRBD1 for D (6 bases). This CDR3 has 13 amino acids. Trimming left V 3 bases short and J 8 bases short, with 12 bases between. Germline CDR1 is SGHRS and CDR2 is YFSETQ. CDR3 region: CASSSDRPDTIYF. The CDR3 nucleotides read TGCGCCAGCAGCTCTGACAGGCCCGACACCATATATTTT.

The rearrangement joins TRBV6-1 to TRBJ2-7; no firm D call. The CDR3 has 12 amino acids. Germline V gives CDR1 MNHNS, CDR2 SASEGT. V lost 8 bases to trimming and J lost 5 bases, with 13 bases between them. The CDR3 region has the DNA TGTGCCAGCTCACCGGGTTGGGACGAGCAGTACTTC. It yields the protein CASSPGWDEQYF.

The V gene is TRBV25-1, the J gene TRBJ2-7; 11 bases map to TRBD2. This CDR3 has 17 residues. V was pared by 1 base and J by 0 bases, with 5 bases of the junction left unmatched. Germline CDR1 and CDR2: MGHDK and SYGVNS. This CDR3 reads CASSELGTSGRSYEQYF. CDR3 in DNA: TGTGCCAGCAGTGAATTGGGGACTAGCGGCCGCTCCTACGAGCAGTACTTC.

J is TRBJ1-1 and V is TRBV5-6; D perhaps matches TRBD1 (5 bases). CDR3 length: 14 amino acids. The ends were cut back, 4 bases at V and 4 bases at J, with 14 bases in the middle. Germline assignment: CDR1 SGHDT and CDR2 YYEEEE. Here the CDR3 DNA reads TGTGCCAGCAGCCCTGGGAGGAGGGGCACTGAAGCTTTCTTT. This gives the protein CASSPGRRGTEAFF.

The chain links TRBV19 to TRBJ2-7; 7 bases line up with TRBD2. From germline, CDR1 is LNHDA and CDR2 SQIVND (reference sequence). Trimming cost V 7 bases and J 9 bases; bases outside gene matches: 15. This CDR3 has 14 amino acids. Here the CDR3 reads CASKPGLAALAQYF. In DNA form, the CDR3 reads TGTGCCAGTAAGCCCGGGCTAGCGGCCCTGGCGCAGTACTTC.

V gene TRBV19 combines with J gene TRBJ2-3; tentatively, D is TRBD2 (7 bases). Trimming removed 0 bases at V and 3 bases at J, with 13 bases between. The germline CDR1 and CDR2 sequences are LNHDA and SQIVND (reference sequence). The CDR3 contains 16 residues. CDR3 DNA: TGTGCCAGTAGTATAGAAGGGGGAGGGCCGACAGATACGCAGTATTTT. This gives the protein CASSIEGGGPTDTQYF.

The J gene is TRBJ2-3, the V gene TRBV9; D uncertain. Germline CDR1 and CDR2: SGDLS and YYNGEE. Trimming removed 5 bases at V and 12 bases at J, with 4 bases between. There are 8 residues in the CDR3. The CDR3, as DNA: TGTGCCAGCAGGTCACAGTATTTT. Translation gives CASRSQYF.

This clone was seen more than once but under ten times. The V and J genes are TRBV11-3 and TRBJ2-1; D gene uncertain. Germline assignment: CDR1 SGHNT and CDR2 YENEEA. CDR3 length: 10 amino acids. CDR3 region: CARPRLEQFF. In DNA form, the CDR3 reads TGTGCACGACCTAGACTCGAGCAGTTCTTC.

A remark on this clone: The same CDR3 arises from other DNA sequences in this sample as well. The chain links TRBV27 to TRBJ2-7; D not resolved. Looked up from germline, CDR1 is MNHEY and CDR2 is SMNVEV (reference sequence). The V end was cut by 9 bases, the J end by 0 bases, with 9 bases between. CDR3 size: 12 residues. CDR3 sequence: CASGSGSYEQYF. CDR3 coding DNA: TGTGCCAGTGGGTCGGGCTCCTACGAGCAGTACTTC.

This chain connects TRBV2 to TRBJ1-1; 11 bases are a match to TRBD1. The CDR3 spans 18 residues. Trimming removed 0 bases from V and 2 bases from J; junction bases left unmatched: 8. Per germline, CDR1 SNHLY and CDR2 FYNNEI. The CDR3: CASSEALRDRGLNTEAFF. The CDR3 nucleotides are TGTGCCAGCAGTGAAGCGCTCAGGGACAGGGGGTTAAACACTGAAGCTTTCTTT.

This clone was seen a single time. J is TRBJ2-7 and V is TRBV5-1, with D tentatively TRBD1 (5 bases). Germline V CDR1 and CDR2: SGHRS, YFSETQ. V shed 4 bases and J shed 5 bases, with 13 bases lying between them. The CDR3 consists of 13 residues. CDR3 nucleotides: TGCGCCAGCAGCACCCTCGTAGGGGACGAGCAGTACTTC. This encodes CASSTLVGDEQYF.

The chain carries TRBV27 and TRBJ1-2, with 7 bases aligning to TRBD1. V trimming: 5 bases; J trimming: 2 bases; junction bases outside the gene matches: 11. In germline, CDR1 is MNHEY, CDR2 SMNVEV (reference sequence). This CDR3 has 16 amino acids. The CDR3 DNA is TGTGCCAGCAGTCCACCGGGTCAGGGGGGAAACTATGGCTACACCTTC. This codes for CASSPPGQGGNYGYTF.

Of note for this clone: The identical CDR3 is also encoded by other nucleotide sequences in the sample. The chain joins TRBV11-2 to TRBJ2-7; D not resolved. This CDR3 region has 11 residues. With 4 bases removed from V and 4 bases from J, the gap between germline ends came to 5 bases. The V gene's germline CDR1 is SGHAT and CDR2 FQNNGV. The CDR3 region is CASSSTYEQYF. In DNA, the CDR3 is TGTGCCAGCAGCTCGACTTACGAGCAGTACTTC.

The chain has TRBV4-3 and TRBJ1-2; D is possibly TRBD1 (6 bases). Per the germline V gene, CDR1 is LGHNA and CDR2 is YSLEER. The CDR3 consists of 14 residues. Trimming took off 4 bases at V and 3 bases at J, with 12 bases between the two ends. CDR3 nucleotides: TGCGCCAGCAGCCCCTCGGGGGGCGACTATGGCTACACCTTC. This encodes CASSPSGGDYGYTF.

In DNA form, the CDR3 reads TGTGCCAGCAGCTTAAGGGGCGGGAGGTCCTACAATGAGCAGTTCTTC. It codes for CASSLRGGRSYNEQFF. V usage is TRBV7-3 and J usage is TRBJ2-1; 8 bases map to TRBD2. The CDR3 totals 16 residues. Germline CDR1 and CDR2: SGHTA and FQGTGA. J gave up 1 base and V 1 base, and 3 bases lay outside the gene matches.

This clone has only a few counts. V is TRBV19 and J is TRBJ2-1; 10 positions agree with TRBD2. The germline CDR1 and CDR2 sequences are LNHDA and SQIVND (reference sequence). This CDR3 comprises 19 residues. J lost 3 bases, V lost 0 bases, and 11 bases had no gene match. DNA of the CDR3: TGTGCCAGTAGTATAGATAAGGTTAGCGGGAGGCTCATCTACAATGAGCAGTTCTTC. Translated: CASSIDKVSGRLIYNEQFF.

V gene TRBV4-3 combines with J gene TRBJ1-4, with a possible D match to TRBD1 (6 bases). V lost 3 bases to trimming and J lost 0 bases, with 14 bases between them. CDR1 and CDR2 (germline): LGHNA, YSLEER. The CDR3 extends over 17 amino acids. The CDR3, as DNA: TGCGCCAGCAGCCAGTACCCCCAGGGGTCAACTAATGAAAAACTGTTTTTT. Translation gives CASSQYPQGSTNEKLFF.

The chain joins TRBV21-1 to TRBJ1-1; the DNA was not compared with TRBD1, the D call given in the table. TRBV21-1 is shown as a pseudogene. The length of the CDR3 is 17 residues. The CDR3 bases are TGTGCCAGCAGCGCCCGGGACAGGGGGCGCGGGAACACTGAAGCTTTCTTT. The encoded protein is CASSARDRGRGNTEAFF.

In DNA form, the CDR3 reads TGTGCCTGGAGTAGTACCAGGGGGCTCTACGAGCAGTACTTC. The encoded protein is CAWSSTRGLYEQYF. J is TRBJ2-7 and V is TRBV30, with TRBD1 matching 8 bases. Germline V gene sequence: CDR1 GTSNPN, CDR2 SVGIG (reference sequence). Trimming cost V 2 bases and J 3 bases; bases outside gene matches: 6. This CDR3 spans 14 amino acids.

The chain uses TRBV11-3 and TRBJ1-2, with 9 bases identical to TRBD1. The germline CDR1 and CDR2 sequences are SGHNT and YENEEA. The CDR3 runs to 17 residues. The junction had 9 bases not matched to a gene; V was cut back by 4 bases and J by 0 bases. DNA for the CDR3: TGTGCCAGCAGCTCAGGACAGGGGAGAGGAACTAACTATGGCTACACCTTC. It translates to CASSSGQGRGTNYGYTF.

The CDR3 loop is CASSRDRGGDTDTQYF. DNA for the CDR3: TGTGCCAGCAGTCGAGACAGGGGTGGCGACACAGATACGCAGTATTTT. This sequence joins TRBV27 and TRBJ2-3, with 8 bases fitting TRBD1. CDR3 length equals 16 residues. In germline, CDR1 is MNHEY, CDR2 SMNVEV (reference sequence). Trimming cost V 5 bases and J 2 bases; bases outside gene matches: 9.

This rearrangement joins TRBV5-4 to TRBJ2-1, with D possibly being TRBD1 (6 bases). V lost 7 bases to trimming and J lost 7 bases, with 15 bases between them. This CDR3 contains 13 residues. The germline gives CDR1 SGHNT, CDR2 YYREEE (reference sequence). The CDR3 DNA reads TGTGCCAGCCTAGCCGGGACAAAGAATGAGCAGTTCTTC. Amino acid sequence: CASLAGTKNEQFF.

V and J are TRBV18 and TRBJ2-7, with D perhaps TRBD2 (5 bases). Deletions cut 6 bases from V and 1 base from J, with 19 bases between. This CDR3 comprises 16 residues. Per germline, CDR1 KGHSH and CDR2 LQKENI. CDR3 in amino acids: CASSTRRGMKSYEQYF. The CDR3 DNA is TGTGCCAGCTCTACCCGACGGGGAATGAAATCCTACGAGCAGTACTTC.

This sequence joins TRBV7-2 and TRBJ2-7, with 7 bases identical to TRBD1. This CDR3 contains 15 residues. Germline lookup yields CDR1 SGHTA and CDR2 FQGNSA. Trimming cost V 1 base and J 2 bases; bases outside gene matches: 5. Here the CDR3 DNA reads TGTGCCAGCAGCTTAGTACAGGGGTATACCTACGAGCAGTACTTC. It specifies CASSLVQGYTYEQYF.

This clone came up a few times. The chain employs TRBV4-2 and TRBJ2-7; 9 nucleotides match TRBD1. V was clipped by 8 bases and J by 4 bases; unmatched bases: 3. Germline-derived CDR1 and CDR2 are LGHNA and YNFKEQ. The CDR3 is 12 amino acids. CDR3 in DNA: TGTGCCAGCGGGGACAGGGCTTACGAGCAGTACTTC. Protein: CASGDRAYEQYF.

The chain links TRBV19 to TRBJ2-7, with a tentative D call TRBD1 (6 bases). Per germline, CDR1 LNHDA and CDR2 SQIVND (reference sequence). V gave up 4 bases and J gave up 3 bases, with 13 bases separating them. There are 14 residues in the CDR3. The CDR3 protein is CASSKQGHYYEQYF. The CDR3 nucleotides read TGTGCCAGTAGTAAACAGGGTCATTACTACGAGCAGTACTTC.

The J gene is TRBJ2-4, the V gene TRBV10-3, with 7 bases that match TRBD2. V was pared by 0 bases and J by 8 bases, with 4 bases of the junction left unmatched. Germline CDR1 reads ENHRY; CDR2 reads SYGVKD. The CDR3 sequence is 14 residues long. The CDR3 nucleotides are TGTGCCATCAGTGAGTCACTAGCGAGGGACATTCAGTACTTC. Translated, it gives CAISESLARDIQYF.